Listed below are T cell receptor beta chains from one sample, sequenced in a study of early stage breast cancer tumors. Only in-frame clones appear in the TCRdb table, and some are missing; sequencing was by immunoSEQ multiplex PCR. The sample lists tens of thousands of clones, about 90% occurring once. The sequencing sample was made of blood. The origin of the receptors is a person aged 70 to 85 with breast cancer. CDR3s leave out the opening cysteine and the closing phenylalanine or tryptophan.

j_call: TRBJ2-3; v_call: TRBV19; cdr3_aa: ASSKGATGSNTDTQY
j_call: TRBJ2-7; v_call: TRBV11-3; cdr3_aa: ASSLGQTYEQY
j_call: TRBJ2-5; v_call: TRBV6-4; cdr3_aa: ASSTGFGETQY
j_call: TRBJ2-5; v_call: TRBV30; cdr3_aa: AWGTGGETQY
j_call: TRBJ2-2; v_call: TRBV11-3; cdr3_aa: ASSSPGTVSTGELF
j_call: TRBJ2-3; v_call: TRBV11-1; cdr3_aa: ASSLSVRTDTQY
j_call: TRBJ2-5; v_call: TRBV11-3; cdr3_aa: ASSLGSGGGETQY
j_call: TRBJ2-7; v_call: TRBV10-3; cdr3_aa: AISAAGKDYEQY
j_call: TRBJ1-2; v_call: TRBV10-3; cdr3_aa: AIRSDLRQADGYT
j_call: TRBJ1-5; v_call: TRBV5-4; cdr3_aa: ASSSDRIDQPQH
j_call: TRBJ2-3; v_call: TRBV19; cdr3_aa: ASSPSGSTDTQY
j_call: TRBJ1-5; v_call: TRBV2; cdr3_aa: ASSVSPTGRQPQH
j_call: TRBJ2-7; v_call: TRBV9; cdr3_aa: ASSVGIGTGTSGRGYSYEQY
j_call: TRBJ1-5; v_call: TRBV11-1; cdr3_aa: ASSLGGFNQPQH
j_call: TRBJ2-2; v_call: TRBV2; cdr3_aa: ASSTVTGELF
j_call: TRBJ1-1; v_call: TRBV6-5; cdr3_aa: ASSYVAGSEAF
j_call: TRBJ2-7; v_call: TRBV11-3; cdr3_aa: ASSLSAGAYEQY
j_call: TRBJ2-1; v_call: TRBV7-3; cdr3_aa: ASSLTAVGRNEQF
j_call: TRBJ2-1; v_call: TRBV11-2; cdr3_aa: ASSIGGGLVNFNEQF
j_call: TRBJ1-1; v_call: TRBV15; cdr3_aa: ATSLGDRLNTEAF
j_call: TRBJ1-1; v_call: TRBV6-6; cdr3_aa: ASSYAQGGVAF
j_call: TRBJ1-2; v_call: TRBV7-9; cdr3_aa: ASSLTGAGYGYT
j_call: TRBJ2-1; v_call: TRBV7-6; cdr3_aa: ASSLAGVYNEQF
j_call: TRBJ1-3; v_call: TRBV6-4; cdr3_aa: ARDRNAGNTIY
j_call: TRBJ1-2; v_call: TRBV4-1; cdr3_aa: ASSPGQGADYGYT
j_call: TRBJ1-1; v_call: TRBV5-1; cdr3_aa: ASSPDPGHANTEAF